This paragraph covers one T cell receptor beta chain sequence. The data derive from a study of cytomegalovirus exposure and HLA in healthy donors. PCR involved 60 Vbeta and 13 Jbeta primers. The protocol was immunoSEQ multiplex PCR, while the TCRdb copy is restricted to in-frame clones and leaves out a portion. The sample data list some 110,000 clones. CDR1 is SQVTM, CDR2 ANQGSEA, per germline. There are 13 residues in the CDR3. The junction had 5 bases not matched to a gene; V was cut back by 4 bases and J by 3 bases. The sample consisted of PBMCs. The source is a man between 40 and 49 years old in good health and CMV-seropositive. The chain joins TRBV29-1 to TRBJ1-2, with 7 positions matching TRBD1. CDR3 in DNA: TGCAGCGTTGTACAGGGGAATGACTATGGCTACACCTTC. Protein: CSVVQGNDYGYTF.